This TCR beta chain was found in a study of cytotoxic CD8 clonotypes in ibrutinib-treated CLL. The CDR3 spans 14 residues. The V end lost 3 bases, the J end lost 4 bases, and 12 bases lay between the germline ends. CDR1 and CDR2 from the germline V gene are SQVTM and ANQGSEA. Here immunoSEQ multiplex PCR was the method, and the copy in TCRdb shows in-frame clones only, minus some. The repertoire holds around 77,000 clones, with around 82% as singletons. The source is a human donor with chronic lymphocytic leukemia. This specimen consisted of PBMCs, obtained at disease progression, from a patient treated with ibrutinib. The chain employs TRBV29-1 and TRBJ2-2; a weak D match, TRBD2 (5 bases). This chain's CDR3 is CSVEPGLGTGELFF. CDR3 nucleotide sequence: TGCAGCGTTGAGCCGGGATTGGGCACCGGGGAGCTGTTTTTT.